Detailed here is one T cell receptor (beta chain). These data belong to a study of blood T cell repertoires in COVID-19. Study in general: Material from acute and convalescent COVID-19 was sourced from the United States, Italy and Spain.

Here immunoSEQ multiplex PCR was the method, and the copy in TCRdb shows in-frame clones only, minus some. This sample has about 200,000 clones, with 75% to 85% found just once. Trimming shortened V by 4 bases and J by 3 bases, and 17 bases separated the two germline ends. This CDR3 region has 15 residues. CDR1 SQVTM and CDR2 ANQGSEA come from the germline V gene. The chain employs TRBV29-1 and TRBJ2-3; possibly TRBD2 for D (6 bases). The specimen was peripheral blood. The receptor was derived from a human donor in a cohort sampled during active COVID-19. The CDR3 loop reads CSVGVGLRSTDTQYF. The CDR3 nucleotides are TGCAGCGTTGGGGTGGGACTTCGGAGTACAGATACGCAGTATTTT.